The clone carrying this T cell receptor beta chain appeared a few times. Antigen specificity is unknown. What was sequenced were expressed TCRB transcripts, since all of the isolated RNA had been reverse transcribed. Deep immunoSEQ sequencing covered naive, central memory and regulatory T cell samples. Data came from immunoSEQ multiplex PCR; TCRdb stores just in-frame clones and leaves some out. The table includes fewer than 400,000 clones, around 9.3% detected once. The data were obtained in a study of beta chain features in type 1 diabetes. Findings and limits, study-wide: Within each of all four CD4+ subsets, Type 1 diabetes patients had TCRB CDR3s that were moderately but significantly shorter.

Looked up from germline, CDR1 is SGHNT and CDR2 is YYREEE (reference sequence). V was pared by 4 bases and J by 7 bases, with 21 bases between. This CDR3 region has 15 residues. Naive, central memory, regulatory and stem cell-like memory cells within the CD4+ compartment were sorted using CD45RO/CCR7/CD25/CD127/CD95/CD27. The sequenced material came from central memory CD4+ T cells from blood. The chain couples TRBV5-4 to TRBJ2-7; possibly TRBD1 or TRBD2 for D (5 bases each). This receptor was obtained from a man aged 25 to 40 with type 1 diabetes. CDR3 amino acids: CASSTPGPTLGEQYF. The CDR3 DNA is TGTGCCAGCAGCACCCCGGGACCAACCCTCGGGGAGCAGTACTTC.